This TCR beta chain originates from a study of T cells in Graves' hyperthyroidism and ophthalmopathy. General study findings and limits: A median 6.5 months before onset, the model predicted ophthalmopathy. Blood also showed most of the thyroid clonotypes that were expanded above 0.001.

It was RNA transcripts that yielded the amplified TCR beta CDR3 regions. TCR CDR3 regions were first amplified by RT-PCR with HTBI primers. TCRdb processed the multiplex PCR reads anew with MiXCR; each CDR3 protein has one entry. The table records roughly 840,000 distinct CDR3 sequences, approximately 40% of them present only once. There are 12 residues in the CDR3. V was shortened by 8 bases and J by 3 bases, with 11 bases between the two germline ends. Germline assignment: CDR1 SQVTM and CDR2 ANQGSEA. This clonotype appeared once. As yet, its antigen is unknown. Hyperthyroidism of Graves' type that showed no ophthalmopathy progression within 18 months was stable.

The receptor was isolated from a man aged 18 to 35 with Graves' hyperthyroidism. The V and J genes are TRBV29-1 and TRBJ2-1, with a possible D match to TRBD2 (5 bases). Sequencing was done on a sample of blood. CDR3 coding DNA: TGCAGCCTCAGTACTAGCTACAATGAGCAGTTCTTC. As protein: CSLSTSYNEQFF.